Given below is one T cell receptor beta chain in context. The antigen is unknown. The data were taken from a study of cytomegalovirus exposure and HLA in healthy donors. Notes on the study in general: Researchers counted around 170 TCR beta chains as cytomegalovirus-associated.

The CDR3 is 16 amino acids. Germline-derived CDR1 and CDR2 are SGHAT and FQNNGV. J lost 4 bases, V lost 1 base, and 5 bases had no gene match. Assay used: immunoSEQ multiplex PCR; TCRdb lists only in-frame clones, some missing. Of approximately 97,000 clones listed, about 94% are singletons. The V gene is TRBV11-2, the J gene TRBJ1-2; TRBD1 matches at 11 bases. This receptor was obtained from a woman in her thirties in good health and CMV-seropositive. Input material: PBMCs. The CDR3, as DNA: TGTGCCAGCAGCTTAGCCGGGACAGGGGGTGGCTATGGCTACACCTTC. It codes for CASSLAGTGGGYGYTF.